This T cell receptor beta chain was captured by sequencing in a study of preoperative IRX-2 immunotherapy in early breast cancer. Libraries were prepared by immunoSEQ multiplex PCR; TCRdb keeps only in-frame clonotypes and omits some of them. The sample lists 34,000 or so clones; roughly four fifths were seen once. V lost 2 bases, J lost 7 bases, and 19 bases lay in between. Germline CDR1 and CDR2: MNHGY and SAAAGT. This CDR3 has 16 residues. This clone was counted only a few times. Treatment indicated: preoperative locoregional IRX-2 cytokine immunotherapy. Sequenced here: lymph node tissue, sampled from a patient treated with IRX-2 immunotherapy. This chain uses TRBV6-8 with TRBJ2-3; possibly TRBD2 for D (7 bases). This TCR was recovered from a human donor with breast cancer. The CDR3: CASSYGVRERGNTQYF. CDR3 coding DNA: TGTGCCAGCAGTTACGGTGTGCGGGAGAGGGGGAATACGCAGTATTTT.